These 26 T cell receptor beta chains came from one sample sequenced in a study of blood T cells in healthy people across ages. A sample-barcoded 5' primer and a J-beta primer mix were used in a second PCR of roughly 7 to 11 cycles. TCRdb reprocessed the 5' RACE reads with MiXCR, giving one entry per CDR3 protein. The data contain 1.5 million to 1.9 million distinct CDR3 sequences, under 55% of them singletons. Sequenced material: blood. The receptors come from a woman younger than 30 in good health.

This clonotype was observed a few times. This chain joins TRBV29-1 and TRBJ2-1; D unclear. The CDR3 runs to 11 residues. Germline V CDR1 and CDR2: SQVTM, ANQGSEA. V shed 5 bases and J shed 6 bases, with 8 bases lying between them. This CDR3 reads CSVLNANEQFF. The CDR3 DNA follows: TGCAGCGTTCTCAATGCCAATGAGCAGTTCTTC.

The gene calls are TRBV6-6 and TRBJ1-3; TRBD1 matches 8 bases. The CDR3 totals 15 residues. Per germline, CDR1 MNHNY and CDR2 SVGAGI (reference sequence). With 4 bases clipped from V and 3 bases from J, the junction kept 5 bases outside the gene matches. CDR3 region: CASSSYGQGGNTIYF. The CDR3 DNA sequence: TGTGCCAGCAGTTCCTACGGACAGGGTGGAAACACCATATATTTT.

The chain uses TRBV6-5 and TRBJ1-2; D is perhaps TRBD1 (5 bases). CDR3 size: 14 residues. The V gene's germline CDR1 is MNHEY and CDR2 SVGAGI. V lost 5 bases to trimming and J lost 4 bases, with 14 bases between them. CDR3 in DNA: TGTGCCAGCAGTACTCAGGGAGGGGTCTATGGCTACACCTTC. It yields the protein CASSTQGGVYGYTF.

The chain recombines TRBV12-3 or TRBV12-4 with TRBJ2-5; 11 positions match TRBD2. The CDR3 has 17 amino acids. V was pared by 1 base and J by 0 bases, with 4 bases of the junction left unmatched. CDR3 protein: CASSLGRTSGYQETQYF. The DNA for the CDR3 is TGTGCCAGCAGTTTAGGGCGGACTAGCGGGTACCAAGAGACCCAGTACTTC.

This clonotype was seen a handful of times. The genes are TRBV20-1 and TRBJ2-5; 13 nucleotides agree with TRBD2. The V segment lost 4 bases and the J segment 11 bases; nucleotides outside the gene matches: 13. Germline V gene data show CDR1 as DFQATT and CDR2 as SNEGSKA (reference sequence). This CDR3 spans 15 amino acids. CDR3 sequence (DNA): TGCAGTGCTACCCGGACTAGCGGGAGTTGGAATGAGCAGTACTTC. This sequence encodes CSATRTSGSWNEQYF.

The rearrangement links TRBV6-5 to TRBJ2-3, with D uncertain. The V gene's germline CDR1 is MNHEY and CDR2 SVGAGI. Between the trimmed V and J ends, which lost 5 bases and 2 bases, there was a span of 14 bases. The CDR3 contains 15 residues. The CDR3 spells CASSKRNTITDTQYF. For the CDR3, the DNA is TGTGCCAGCAGTAAACGGAATACGATCACAGATACGCAGTATTTT.

This chain joins TRBV27 and TRBJ1-1; D not certain. V lost 0 bases and J 12 bases, leaving 14 bases between the germline ends. Germline V gene lookup returns CDR1 MNHEY and CDR2 SMNVEV (reference sequence). The CDR3 extends over 13 amino acids. CDR3 nucleotide sequence: TGTGCCAGCAGTTTATCGACGGGTGCGCCGCCTTTCTTT. Its translation: CASSLSTGAPPFF.

CDR3 sequence (DNA): TGCGCCAGCAGCCAAGCGCGGGGGCCTAGCACAGATACGCAGTATTTT. Translating gives CASSQARGPSTDTQYF. J is TRBJ2-3 and V is TRBV4-1, with TRBD2 as a possible D gene (7 bases). Germline CDR1 and CDR2: MGHRA and YSYEKL. V was cut by 1 base and J by 0 bases, with 11 bases left in between. The CDR3 has 16 residues.

The V and J genes are TRBV4-1 and TRBJ2-1; D could derive from TRBD1 or TRBD2 (5 bases each). The J call may be faulty, since TRBJ2-7 better matches the DNA end. Germline values: CDR1 MGHRA, CDR2 YSYEKL. This CDR3 spans 18 amino acids. The CDR3 here is CASSQMGVQESSYNEQYF. The CDR3 region has the DNA TGCGCCAGCAGCCAGATGGGGGTACAGGAGAGCTCCTACAATGAGCAGTACTTC.

The DNA of the CDR3 is TGTGCCAGCAGGCCCCGTTCCGGGACAGAGGCCACCAATGAGCAGTTCTTC. Encoded protein: CASRPRSGTEATNEQFF. The chain is built from TRBV6-2 or TRBV6-3 and TRBJ2-1; TRBD1 aligns across 7 bases. Per the germline V gene, CDR1 is MNHEY and CDR2 is SVGEGT. V lost 6 bases and J lost 6; bases outside the gene matches: 17. The CDR3 extends over 17 amino acids.

The chain recombines TRBV12-3 or TRBV12-4 with TRBJ1-1; D perhaps matches TRBD1 (5 bases). V dropped 9 bases and J dropped 5 bases, with 10 bases sitting between them. There are 11 residues in the CDR3. The CDR3 loop reads CASLRGTEAFF. In nucleotides, the CDR3 is TGTGCCAGTCTAAGGGGTACTGAAGCTTTCTTT.

This clonotype came up many times. One junction end disagrees with the germline gene, perhaps due to a read error. This sequence joins TRBV7-2 and TRBJ2-3; no reliable D call. This CDR3 comprises 12 residues. In germline, CDR1 is SGHTA, CDR2 FQGNSA. The CDR3: CASSLVEDTQYF. CDR3 nucleotide sequence: TGTGCCAGCAGTTTAGTCGAGGATACGCAGTATTTT. The entire variable domain, with the rest obtained from reference TRBV7-2 and TRBJ2-3, is as follows: GAGVSQSPSNKVTEKGKDVELRCDPISGHTALYWYRQSLGQGLEFLIYFQGNSAPDKSGLPSDRFSAERTGGSVSTLTIQRTQQEDSAVYLCASSLVEDTQYFGPGTRLTVL.

V is TRBV11-2 and J is TRBJ2-5; D is ambiguous. Matching the DNA end better, TRBJ2-7 makes the J call doubtful. The germline CDR1 and CDR2 sequences are SGHAT and FQNNGV. The CDR3 spans 13 residues. The CDR3 DNA is TGTGCCAGCAGCTCCGTAGGCCGGGACGAGCAGTACTTC. This translates into CASSSVGRDEQYF.

This clonotype was seen a handful of times. The V call is TRBV20-1, the J call TRBJ2-7, with 7 bases aligning to TRBD2. The V gene end was trimmed by 2 bases and the J gene end by 7 bases; junction bases not matched to a gene: 8. The CDR3 runs to 13 residues. CDR1 is DFQATT, CDR2 SNEGSKA, per germline (reference sequence). The CDR3 nucleotides are TGCAGTGCTAGAACCGGACTAGTCTTTGAGCAGTACTTC. This gives the protein CSARTGLVFEQYF.

This clonotype was counted a few times. The rearrangement uses TRBV12-3 or TRBV12-4 and TRBJ2-5; no reliable D call. The CDR3 contains 12 residues. V lost 5 bases and J lost 4, with 8 bases in between. DNA for the CDR3: TGTGCCAGCAGTCACAGTGGAGAGACCCAGTACTTC. Protein product: CASSHSGETQYF.

The chain joins TRBV2 to TRBJ1-1; 8 nucleotides line up with TRBD1. The germline CDR1 and CDR2 sequences are SNHLY and FYNNEI. Losses at the gene ends were 7 bases for V and 4 bases for J; bases not matched to a gene: 5. The CDR3 has 13 amino acids. The CDR3 bases are TGTGCCAGCATTGCGGACAGGGCCACTGAAGCTTTCTTT. It encodes CASIADRATEAFF.

The chain combines TRBV20-1 with TRBJ1-1; 9 bases line up with TRBD1. This CDR3 region has 15 residues. Per the germline V gene, CDR1 is DFQATT and CDR2 is SNEGSKA (reference sequence). The V and J ends lost 5 bases and 3 bases, in that order; junction bases with no gene match: 10. The CDR3 reads CSAPSNRGRDTEAFF. The CDR3 DNA is TGCAGTGCTCCCTCAAACAGGGGGCGCGACACTGAAGCTTTCTTT.

This rearrangement joins TRBV2 to TRBJ2-5; D uncertain. This CDR3 is 13 amino acids long. Per germline, CDR1 SNHLY and CDR2 FYNNEI. Trimming removed 7 bases at V and 1 base at J, with 10 bases between. CDR3: CASTNDIQETQYF. CDR3 sequence (DNA): TGTGCCAGCACCAACGATATCCAAGAGACCCAGTACTTC. The complete variable domain, with remaining parts taken from reference TRBV2 and TRBJ2-5, reads EPEVTQTPSHQVTQMGQEVILRCVPISNHLYFYWYRQILGQKVEFLVSFYNNEISEKSEIFDDQFSVERPDGSNFTLKIRSTKLEDSAMYFCASTNDIQETQYFGPGTRLLVL.

This clonotype was seen a few times. The rearrangement joins TRBV4-1 to TRBJ2-3; TRBD1 agrees at 7 bases. The CDR3 runs to 16 residues. The germline V gene encodes CDR1 MGHRA and CDR2 YSYEKL. V dropped 0 bases and J dropped 6; count of bases not matched to a gene: 9. The CDR3 nucleotides are TGCGCCAGCAGCCAAGATCCAACAGGGGTTTTGGATACGCAGTATTTT. Protein sequence: CASSQDPTGVLDTQYF.

The V call is TRBV25-1, the J call TRBJ2-3; D gene unclear. V was clipped by 1 base and J by 4 bases, with 9 bases between them. CDR3 length: 14 amino acids. The germline CDR1 and CDR2 sequences are MGHDK and SYGVNS. In DNA form, the CDR3 reads TGTGCCAGCAGTGAATTCGGCCGAGCAGATACGCAGTATTTT. Its translation: CASSEFGRADTQYF.

Only a few counts were recorded for this clonotype. The chain links TRBV4-3 to TRBJ2-1; 9 bases agree with TRBD2. Germline V gene sequence: CDR1 LGHNA, CDR2 YSLEER. The trim removed 3 bases at V and 4 bases at J, leaving 4 bases unmatched. This CDR3 is built from 15 residues. The CDR3 coding sequence is TGCGCCAGCAGCCAGTCGACTAGCGGATACAATGAGCAGTTCTTC. This sequence encodes CASSQSTSGYNEQFF.

This clonotype was seen more than once but under ten times. The chain has TRBV4-1 and TRBJ2-7, with TRBD1 identical over 8 bases. Trimming took 3 bases from V and 1 from J; bases not matched to a gene: 11. CDR1 is MGHRA, CDR2 YSYEKL, per germline. The length of the CDR3 is 17 residues. CDR3 sequence: CASSQVTKGQESYEQYF. The CDR3 DNA sequence: TGCGCCAGCAGCCAGGTCACGAAGGGACAGGAGTCCTACGAGCAGTACTTC.

The chain combines TRBV27 with TRBJ2-1; possibly TRBD2 for D (6 bases). The CDR3 is 14 residues long. Germline V gives CDR1 MNHEY, CDR2 SMNVEV (reference sequence). Trimming removed 2 bases at V and 6 bases at J, with 11 bases between. The DNA of the CDR3 is TGTGCCAGCAGTTTACGAACTAGCCGCAATGAGCAGTTCTTC. Translated: CASSLRTSRNEQFF.

The chain carries TRBV9 and TRBJ2-5; D is perhaps TRBD2 (6 bases). The germline V and J ends were trimmed by 3 bases and 11 bases, with 20 bases remaining between them. The length of the CDR3 is 14 residues. Looked up from germline, CDR1 is SGDLS and CDR2 is YYNGEE. CDR3 DNA: TGTGCCAGCAGCGAGCCGAATGGCGGGGATGAGCAGTACTTC. Translated: CASSEPNGGDEQYF.

The genes are TRBV4-3 and TRBJ2-1; no firm D call. The J call may be in error: the DNA end matches TRBJ2-7 better. The CDR3 consists of 15 residues. Looked up from germline, CDR1 is LGHNA and CDR2 is YSLEER. DNA for the CDR3: TGCGCCAGCAGCCAAGTTAGGCAGGCCTACAATGAGCAGTACTTC. It codes for CASSQVRQAYNEQYF.

This clonotype was observed a few times. The gene calls are TRBV4-3 and TRBJ2-7, with D possibly TRBD2 on 5 matching bases. Trimming cost V 1 base and J 7 bases, with 20 bases left between them. The CDR3 is made up of 16 amino acids. Germline V CDR1 and CDR2: LGHNA, YSLEER. The CDR3 loop is CASSQGPGGEYNEQYF. The DNA for the CDR3 is TGCGCCAGCAGCCAAGGTCCAGGTGGGGAGTACAATGAGCAGTACTTC.